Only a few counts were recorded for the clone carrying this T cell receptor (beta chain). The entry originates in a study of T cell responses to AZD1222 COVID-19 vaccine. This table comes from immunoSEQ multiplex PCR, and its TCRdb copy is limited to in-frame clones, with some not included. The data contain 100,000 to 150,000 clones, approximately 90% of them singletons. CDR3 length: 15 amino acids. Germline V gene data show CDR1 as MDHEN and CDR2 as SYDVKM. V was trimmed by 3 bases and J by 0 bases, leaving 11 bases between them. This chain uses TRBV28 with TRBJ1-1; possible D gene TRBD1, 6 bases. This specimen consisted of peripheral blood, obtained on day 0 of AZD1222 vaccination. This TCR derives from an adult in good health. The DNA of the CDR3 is TGTGCCAGCAGTTTGGTAAGGGGGATGAACACTGAAGCTTTCTTT. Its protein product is CASSLVRGMNTEAFF.